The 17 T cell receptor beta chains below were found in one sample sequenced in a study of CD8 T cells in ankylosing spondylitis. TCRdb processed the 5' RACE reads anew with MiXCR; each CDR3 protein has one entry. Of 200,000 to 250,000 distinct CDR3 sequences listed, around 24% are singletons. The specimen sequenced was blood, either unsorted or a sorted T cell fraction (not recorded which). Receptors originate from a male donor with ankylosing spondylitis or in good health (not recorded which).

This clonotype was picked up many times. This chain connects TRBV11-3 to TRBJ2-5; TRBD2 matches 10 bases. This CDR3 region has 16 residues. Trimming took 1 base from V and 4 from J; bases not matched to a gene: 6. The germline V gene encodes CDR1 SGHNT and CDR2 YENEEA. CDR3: CASSLGLAGEGETQYF. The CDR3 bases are TGTGCCAGCAGCTTAGGCCTAGCGGGAGAAGGAGAGACCCAGTACTTC.

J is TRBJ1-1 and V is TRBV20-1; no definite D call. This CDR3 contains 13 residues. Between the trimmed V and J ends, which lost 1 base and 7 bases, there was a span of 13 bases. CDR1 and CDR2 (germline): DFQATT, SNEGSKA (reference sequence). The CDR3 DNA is TGCAGTGCTAGAGGGGTAGAGGGAATTGAAGCTTTCTTT. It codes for CSARGVEGIEAFF.

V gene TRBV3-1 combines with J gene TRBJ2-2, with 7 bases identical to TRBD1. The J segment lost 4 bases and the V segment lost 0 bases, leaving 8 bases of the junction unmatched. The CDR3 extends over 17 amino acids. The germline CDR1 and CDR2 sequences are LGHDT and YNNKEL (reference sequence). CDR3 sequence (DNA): TGTGCCAGCAGCCAAGAAGGTGATCCAGGGGGCACCGGGGAGCTGTTTTTT. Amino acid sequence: CASSQEGDPGGTGELFF.

CDR3 DNA sequence: TGCAGTGCTCCCTTGTCGCAGGGAGGCTCCTACAATGAGCAGTTCTTC. Its translation is CSAPLSQGGSYNEQFF. This chain links TRBV20-1 with TRBJ2-1; D possibly corresponds to TRBD2 (6 bases). CDR1 is DFQATT and CDR2 is SNEGSKA in the germline V gene (reference sequence). V was trimmed by 5 bases and J by 0 bases, leaving 17 bases between them. The CDR3 runs to 16 residues.

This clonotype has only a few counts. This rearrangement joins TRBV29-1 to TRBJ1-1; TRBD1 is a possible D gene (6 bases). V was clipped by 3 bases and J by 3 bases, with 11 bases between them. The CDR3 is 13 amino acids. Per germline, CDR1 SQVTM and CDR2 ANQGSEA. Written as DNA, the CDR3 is TGCAGCGTTGACAGGGGAATCGACACTGAAGCTTTCTTT. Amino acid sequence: CSVDRGIDTEAFF. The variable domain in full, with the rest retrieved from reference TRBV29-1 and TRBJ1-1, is SAVISQKPSRDICQRGTSLTIQCQVDSQVTMMFWYRQQPGQSLTLIATANQGSEATYESGFVIDKFPISRPNLTFSTLTVSNMSPEDSSIYLCSVDRGIDTEAFFGQGTRLTVV.

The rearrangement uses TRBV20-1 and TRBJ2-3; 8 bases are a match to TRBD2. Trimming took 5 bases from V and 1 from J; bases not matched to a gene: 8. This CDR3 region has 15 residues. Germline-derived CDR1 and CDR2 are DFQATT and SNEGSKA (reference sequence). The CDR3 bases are TGCAGTGCTCTTAGCGGGATAGCGGGCACAGATACGCAGTATTTT. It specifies CSALSGIAGTDTQYF.

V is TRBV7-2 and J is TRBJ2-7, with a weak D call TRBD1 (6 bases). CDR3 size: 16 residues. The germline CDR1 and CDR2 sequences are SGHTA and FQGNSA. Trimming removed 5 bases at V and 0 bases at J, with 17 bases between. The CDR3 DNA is TGTGCCAGCAGCCTTAGATCCGGGACACTCTCCTACGAGCAGTACTTC. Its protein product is CASSLRSGTLSYEQYF. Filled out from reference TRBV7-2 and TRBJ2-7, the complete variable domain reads GAGVSQSPSNKVTEKGKDVELRCDPISGHTALYWYRQSLGQGLEFLIYFQGNSAPDKSGLPSDRFSAERTGGSVSTLTIQRTQQEDSAVYLCASSLRSGTLSYEQYFGPGTRLTVT.

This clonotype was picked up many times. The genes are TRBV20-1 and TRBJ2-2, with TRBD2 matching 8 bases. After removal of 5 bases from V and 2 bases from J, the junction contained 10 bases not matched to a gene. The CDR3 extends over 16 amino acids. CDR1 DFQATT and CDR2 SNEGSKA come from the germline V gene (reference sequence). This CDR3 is CSALSGLAVNTGELFF. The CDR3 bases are TGCAGTGCTCTCTCTGGACTAGCAGTAAACACCGGGGAGCTGTTTTTT.

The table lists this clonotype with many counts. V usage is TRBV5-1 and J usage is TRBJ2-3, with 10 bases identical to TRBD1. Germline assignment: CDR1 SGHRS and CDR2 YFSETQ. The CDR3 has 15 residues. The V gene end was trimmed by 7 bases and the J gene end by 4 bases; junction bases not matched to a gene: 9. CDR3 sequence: CASRLGQGVPDTQYF. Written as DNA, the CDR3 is TGCGCCAGCCGTCTCGGACAGGGGGTCCCAGATACGCAGTATTTT.

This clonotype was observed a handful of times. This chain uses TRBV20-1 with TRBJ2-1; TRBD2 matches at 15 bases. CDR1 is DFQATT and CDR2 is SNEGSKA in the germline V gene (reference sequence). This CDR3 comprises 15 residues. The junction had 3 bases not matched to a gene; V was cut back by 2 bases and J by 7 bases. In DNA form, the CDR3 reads TGCAGTGCTAGACGGACTAGCGGGAGGGGGAATGAGCAGTTCTTC. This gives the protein CSARRTSGRGNEQFF.

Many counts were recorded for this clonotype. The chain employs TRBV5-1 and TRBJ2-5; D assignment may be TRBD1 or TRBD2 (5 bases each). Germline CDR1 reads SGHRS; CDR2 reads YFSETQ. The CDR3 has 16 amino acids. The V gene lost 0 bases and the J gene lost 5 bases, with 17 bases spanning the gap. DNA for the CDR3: TGCGCCAGCAGCTTGGTCGGGGCGGACCCCTGGGAGACCCAGTACTTC. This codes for CASSLVGADPWETQYF.

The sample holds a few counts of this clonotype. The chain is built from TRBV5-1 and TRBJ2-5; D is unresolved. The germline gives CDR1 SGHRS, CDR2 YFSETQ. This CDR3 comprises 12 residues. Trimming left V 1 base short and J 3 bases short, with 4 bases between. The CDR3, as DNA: TGCGCCAGCAGCTTGCACGAAGAGACCCAGTACTTC. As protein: CASSLHEETQYF.

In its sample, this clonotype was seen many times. CDR3 amino acids: CASSLLQGPQETQYF. The CDR3 nucleotides read TGTGCCAGCAGTTTACTACAGGGGCCCCAAGAGACCCAGTACTTC. The V call is TRBV28, the J call TRBJ2-5; 7 bases map to TRBD1. The germline gives CDR1 MDHEN, CDR2 SYDVKM. Losses at the gene ends were 2 bases for V and 1 base for J; bases not matched to a gene: 4. The CDR3 totals 15 residues.

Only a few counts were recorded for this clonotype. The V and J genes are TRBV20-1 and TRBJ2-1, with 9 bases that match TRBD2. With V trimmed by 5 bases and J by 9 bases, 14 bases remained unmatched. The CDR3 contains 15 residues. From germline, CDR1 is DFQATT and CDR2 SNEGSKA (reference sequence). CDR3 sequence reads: CSAPFRAGGFSEQFF. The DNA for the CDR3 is TGCAGTGCTCCCTTTAGGGCGGGAGGGTTTAGTGAGCAGTTCTTC.

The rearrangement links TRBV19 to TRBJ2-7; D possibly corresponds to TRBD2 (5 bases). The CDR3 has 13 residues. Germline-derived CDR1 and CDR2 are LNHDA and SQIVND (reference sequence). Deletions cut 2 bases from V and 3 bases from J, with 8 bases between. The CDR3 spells CASSITSLYEQYF. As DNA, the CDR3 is TGTGCCAGTAGTATAACTAGTCTCTACGAGCAGTACTTC.

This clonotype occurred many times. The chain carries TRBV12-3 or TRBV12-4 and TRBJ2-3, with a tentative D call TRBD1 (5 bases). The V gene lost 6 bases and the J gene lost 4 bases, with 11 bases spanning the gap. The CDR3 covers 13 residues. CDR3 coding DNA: TGTGCCAGCAGCCTTTACAGGTCAGATACGCAGTATTTT. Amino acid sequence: CASSLYRSDTQYF.

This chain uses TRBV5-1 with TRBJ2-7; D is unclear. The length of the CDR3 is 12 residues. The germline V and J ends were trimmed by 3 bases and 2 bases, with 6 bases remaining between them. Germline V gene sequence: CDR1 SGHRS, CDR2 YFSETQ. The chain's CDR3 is CASSSDTYEQYF. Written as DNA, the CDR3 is TGCGCCAGCAGCTCCGATACCTACGAGCAGTACTTC.